This is a list of T cell receptor beta chains from one sample in a study of post-analysis software for immune sequencing data. TCRdb re-called the PCR reads with MiXCR, one entry per CDR3 protein. Found here are 650,000 to 850,000 distinct CDR3 sequences, under 60% of them singletons; the top ten hold 4% to 5%. The sample was blood. The origin of the receptors is a girl aged 5-17 years with multiple sclerosis. CDR3s leave out the opening cysteine and the closing phenylalanine or tryptophan. The order of the fields is D gene, J gene, V gene, clone size, CDR3 protein. A D gene is named only where the DNA matches it firmly. Not all rows give a size; the values are once, few, many and, for expanded clones, a class.

.	TRBJ2-7	TRBV12-3/TRBV12-4	.	ASSLIQVEQY
.	.	TRBV12-3/TRBV12-4	.	ASSFEGPTQY
.	TRBJ2-1	TRBV24-1	few	ATSGRISYNEQF
.	TRBJ2-7	TRBV18	.	VSSPAWDSYEQY
TRBD2	TRBJ2-1	TRBV4-3	.	ASGGLGNNEQF
.	TRBJ2-7	TRBV9	.	ASSVFGDTSYEQY
.	.	TRBV12-3/TRBV12-4	.	ASSLSDPLSEQY
TRBD1	TRBJ2-5	TRBV12-5	few	ASGLDPQGAETQY
TRBD1	TRBJ1-2	TRBV6-2/TRBV6-3	.	ASRLDRGDGYT
TRBD1	TRBJ1-6	TRBV6-5	once	ASSPDRESYNSPLH
TRBD1	.	TRBV29-1	few	SVAYRGETQY
.	TRBJ2-4	TRBV12-3/TRBV12-4	few	ASTLTLSEWKNIQY
.	TRBJ2-7	TRBV12-3/TRBV12-4	few	ASSSAPYEQY
.	TRBJ2-5	TRBV28	few	ASSLEQTETQY
.	TRBJ2-7	TRBV7-8	.	ASSFDRGPRRQQY
.	TRBJ1-5	TRBV5-5	few	ASSPQGNVDQPQH
TRBD2	TRBJ2-3	TRBV7-2	.	ASSLALAGITDTQY
TRBD1	.	TRBV24-1	.	ATSGTDRAHEQY
TRBD2	TRBJ2-3	TRBV4-2	.	ASSQGLAGDSTDTQY
TRBD2	TRBJ2-1	TRBV7-3	.	ASSDTREGEQF
.	TRBJ2-1	TRBV3-1	.	ASSPGGRENNEQF
.	TRBJ2-5	TRBV28	.	ASSLYGGMVSTYGQY
TRBD2	TRBJ2-1	TRBV20-1	.	SARPPGLAGEQF
TRBD2	TRBJ2-7	TRBV28	few	ASRTPSAGEHEQY
TRBD1	TRBJ2-1	TRBV6-5	once	ASTPDRVRNEQF
TRBD1	.	TRBV9	once	ASSTAGGGQGVYEQY
TRBD2	TRBJ2-1	TRBV29-1	.	SGGLEVAGVEQF
TRBD2	TRBJ2-1	TRBV29-1	.	SVVVSGRPYNEQF
.	TRBJ1-1	TRBV28	few	ASTLYLGTEAF
TRBD2	TRBJ2-1	TRBV20-1	many	SARPPIGLAGNEQF
.	TRBJ2-7	TRBV27	.	ASSPLGGSYEQY
.	TRBJ2-1	TRBV20-1	.	SARDGLPGSLLGSEQF
.	TRBJ2-1	TRBV12-3/TRBV12-4	.	ASSFVDLGGEQF
TRBD1	TRBJ1-5	TRBV20-1	few	SAGQIGQVDQPQH
TRBD2	TRBJ2-5	TRBV20-1	.	SAREYRAGGPKDEQY
.	TRBJ2-7	TRBV3-1	.	ASSPRRTGTYEQY
TRBD2	TRBJ2-7	TRBV7-9	.	ASSSTTSGSVYEQY
TRBD2	TRBJ2-1	TRBV6-1	.	ASGGLAEEYNEQF
.	TRBJ2-3	TRBV7-8	.	ASSLVFHADTQY
TRBD2	TRBJ2-3	TRBV5-5	few	ASSLGLAGSDTQY